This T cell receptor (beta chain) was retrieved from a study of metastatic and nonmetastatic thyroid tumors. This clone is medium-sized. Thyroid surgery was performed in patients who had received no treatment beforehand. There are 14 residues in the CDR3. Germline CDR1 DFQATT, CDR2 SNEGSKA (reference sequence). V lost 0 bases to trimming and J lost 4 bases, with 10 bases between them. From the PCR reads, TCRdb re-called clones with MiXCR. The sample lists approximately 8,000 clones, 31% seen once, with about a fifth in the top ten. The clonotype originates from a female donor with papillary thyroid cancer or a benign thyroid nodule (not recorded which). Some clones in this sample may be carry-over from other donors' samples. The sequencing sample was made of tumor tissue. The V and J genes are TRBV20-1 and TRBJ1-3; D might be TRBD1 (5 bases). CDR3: CSARDLGRGNTIYF. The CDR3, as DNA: TGCAGTGCTAGAGATTTGGGGCGGGGAAACACCATATATTTT.